The T cell receptor beta chain under discussion was sequenced for a study of cytomegalovirus exposure and HLA in healthy donors. Regarding the study as a whole: Only CMV serostatus was available as immune exposure information.

For this clone: Its target is not known.

The PCR employed 60 Vbeta primers together with 13 Jbeta primers. Only in-frame clones appear in the TCRdb table, and some are missing; sequencing was by immunoSEQ multiplex PCR. The sample has 150,000 to 200,000 clones; around 75% are singletons. CDR3 length: 16 amino acids. The V and J ends lost 2 bases and 2 bases respectively, with 13 bases between them. Germline-derived CDR1 and CDR2 are MNHNS and SASEGT. The donors (healthy individuals) were bone marrow donors. This chain uses TRBV6-1 with TRBJ1-3, with D possibly matching TRBD1 (6 bases). The sequence was obtained from a woman aged 25 to 45 in good health and CMV-seronegative. The sequenced sample consisted of PBMCs. Written as DNA, the CDR3 is TGTGCCAGCAGTGAAAGGGGCAGGGGAACTGGAAACACCATATATTTT. Translation: CASSERGRGTGNTIYF.